This T cell receptor (beta chain) was identified during a study of blood T cell repertoires in COVID-19. One Seattle source followed patients from active infection through their disease course. This CDR3 comprises 15 residues. CDR1 is MNHEY, CDR2 SVGAGI, per germline. Losses at the gene ends were 6 bases for V and 0 bases for J; bases not matched to a gene: 4. Original analysis: From reference gene primer amplification, estimates of nucleated cell counts were derived. The protocol was immunoSEQ multiplex PCR, while the TCRdb copy is restricted to in-frame clones and leaves out a portion. The D gene and trimming were derived from the DNA, and the V and J assignments and clone size from that table. This sample has tens of thousands of clones; 75% to 90% occur once, and the top ten carry under 25%.

The material sequenced was peripheral blood. This receptor was taken from a woman older than 75 with COVID-19, enrolled during active disease. The V call is TRBV6-5, the J call TRBJ1-5; 8 bases fit TRBD1. CDR3 in amino acids: CASRGQAYSNQPQHF. As DNA, the CDR3 is TGTGCCAGCAGGGGACAGGCTTATAGCAATCAGCCCCAGCATTTT.